This T cell receptor beta chain was captured by sequencing in a study of blood T cell repertoires in COVID-19. The length of the CDR3 is 12 residues. V shed 6 bases and J shed 4 bases, with 9 bases lying between them. Assay used: immunoSEQ multiplex PCR; TCRdb lists only in-frame clones, some missing. The table lists about 250,000 clones, roughly 90% of them singletons. This chain connects TRBV12-3 or TRBV12-4 to TRBJ2-5, with a possible D match to TRBD1 (6 bases). The TCR sequence derives from a woman aged 25 to 39 with acute COVID-19. Input material: PBMCs or T cells enriched from blood (not recorded which). CDR3 sequence: CASSPRGETQYF. CDR3 DNA sequence: TGTGCCAGCAGCCCCAGGGGAGAGACCCAGTACTTC.